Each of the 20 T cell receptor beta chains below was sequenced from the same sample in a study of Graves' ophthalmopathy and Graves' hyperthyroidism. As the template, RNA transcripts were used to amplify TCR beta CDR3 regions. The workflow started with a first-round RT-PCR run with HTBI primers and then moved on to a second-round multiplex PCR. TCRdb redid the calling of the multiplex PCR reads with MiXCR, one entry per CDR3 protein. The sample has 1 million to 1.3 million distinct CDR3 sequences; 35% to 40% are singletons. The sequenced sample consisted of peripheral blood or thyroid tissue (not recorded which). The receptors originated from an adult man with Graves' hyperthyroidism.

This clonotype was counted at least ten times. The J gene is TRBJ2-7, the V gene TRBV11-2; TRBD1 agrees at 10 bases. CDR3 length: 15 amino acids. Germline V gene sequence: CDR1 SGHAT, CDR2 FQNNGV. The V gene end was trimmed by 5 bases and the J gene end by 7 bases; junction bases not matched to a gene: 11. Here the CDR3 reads CASSGDRGRAGEQYF. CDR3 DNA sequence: TGTGCCAGCAGCGGTGACAGGGGGCGAGCGGGGGAGCAGTACTTC.

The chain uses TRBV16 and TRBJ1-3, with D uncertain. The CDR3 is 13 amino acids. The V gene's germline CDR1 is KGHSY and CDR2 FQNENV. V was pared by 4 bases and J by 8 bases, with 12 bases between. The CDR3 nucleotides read TGTGCCAGCAGCCGAGAGGACGGGGACACCATATATTTT. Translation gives CASSREDGDTIYF.

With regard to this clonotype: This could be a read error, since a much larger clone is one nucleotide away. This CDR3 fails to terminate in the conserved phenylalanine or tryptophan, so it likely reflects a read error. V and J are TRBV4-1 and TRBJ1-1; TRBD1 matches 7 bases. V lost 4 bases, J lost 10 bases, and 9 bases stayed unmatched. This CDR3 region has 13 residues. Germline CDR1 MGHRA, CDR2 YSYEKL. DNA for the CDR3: TGCGCCAGCAGCCCCAGGGACAGTCTGGTAGCTTTCTCT. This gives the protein CASSPRDSLVAFS.

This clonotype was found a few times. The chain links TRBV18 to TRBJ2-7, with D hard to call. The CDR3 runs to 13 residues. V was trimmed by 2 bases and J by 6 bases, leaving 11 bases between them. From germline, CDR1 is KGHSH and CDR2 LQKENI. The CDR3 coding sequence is TGTGCCAGCTCACCATCAGTGGGTGTCGAGCAGTACTTC. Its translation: CASSPSVGVEQYF.

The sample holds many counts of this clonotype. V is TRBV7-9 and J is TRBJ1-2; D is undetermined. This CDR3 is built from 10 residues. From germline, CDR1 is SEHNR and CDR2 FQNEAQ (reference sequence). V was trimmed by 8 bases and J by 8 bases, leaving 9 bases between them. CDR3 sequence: CASGRKGYTF. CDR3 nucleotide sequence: TGTGCCAGCGGGAGAAAGGGCTACACCTTC.

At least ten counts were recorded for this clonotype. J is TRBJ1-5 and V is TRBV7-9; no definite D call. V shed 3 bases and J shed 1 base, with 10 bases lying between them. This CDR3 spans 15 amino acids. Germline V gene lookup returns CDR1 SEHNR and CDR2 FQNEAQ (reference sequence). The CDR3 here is CASSLEGLSNQPQHF. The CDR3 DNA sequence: TGTGCCAGCAGCTTGGAAGGGTTAAGCAATCAGCCCCAGCATTTT.

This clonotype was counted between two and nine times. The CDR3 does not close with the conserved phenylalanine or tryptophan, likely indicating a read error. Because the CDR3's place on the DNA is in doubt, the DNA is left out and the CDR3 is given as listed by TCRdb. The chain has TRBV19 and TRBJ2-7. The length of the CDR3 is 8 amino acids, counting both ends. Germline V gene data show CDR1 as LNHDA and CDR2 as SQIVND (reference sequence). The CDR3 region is CASSIDIR.

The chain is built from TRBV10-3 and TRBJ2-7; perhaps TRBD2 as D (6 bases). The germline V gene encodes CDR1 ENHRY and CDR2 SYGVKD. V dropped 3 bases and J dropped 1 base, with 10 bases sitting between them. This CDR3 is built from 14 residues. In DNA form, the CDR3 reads TGTGCCATCAGTGATCCACGGGAGTCCTACGAGCAGTACTTC. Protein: CAISDPRESYEQYF.

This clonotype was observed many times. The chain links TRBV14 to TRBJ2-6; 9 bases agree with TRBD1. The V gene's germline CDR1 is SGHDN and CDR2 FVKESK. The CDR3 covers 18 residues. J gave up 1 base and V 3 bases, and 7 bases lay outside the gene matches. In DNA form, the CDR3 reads TGTGCCAGCAGCCACCGGGACAGGGTCGGATCTGGGGCCAACGTCCTGACTTTC. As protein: CASSHRDRVGSGANVLTF.

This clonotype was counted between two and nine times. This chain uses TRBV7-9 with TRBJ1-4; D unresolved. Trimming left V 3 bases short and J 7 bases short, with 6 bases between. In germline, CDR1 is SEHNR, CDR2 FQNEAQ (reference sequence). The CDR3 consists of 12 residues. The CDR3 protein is CASSLTVEKLFF. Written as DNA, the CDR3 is TGTGCCAGCAGCTTGACGGTTGAAAAACTGTTTTTT.

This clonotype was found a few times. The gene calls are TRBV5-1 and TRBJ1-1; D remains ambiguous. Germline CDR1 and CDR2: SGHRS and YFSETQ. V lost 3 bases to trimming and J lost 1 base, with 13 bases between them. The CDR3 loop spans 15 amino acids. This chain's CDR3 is CASSSEGRENTEAFF. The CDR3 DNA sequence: TGCGCCAGCAGCTCGGAAGGACGGGAGAACACTGAAGCTTTCTTT. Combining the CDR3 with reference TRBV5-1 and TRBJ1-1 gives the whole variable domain KAGVTQTPRYLIKTRGQQVTLSCSPISGHRSVSWYQQTPGQGLQFLFEYFSETQRNKGNFPGRFSGRQFSNSRSEMNVSTLELGDSALYLCASSSEGRENTEAFFGQGTRLTVV.

CDR3 coding DNA: TGTGCCAGTAGCGGGAGAGGGTCCTACGAGCAGTACTTC. Residues: CASSGRGSYEQYF. The chain is built from TRBV19 and TRBJ2-7, with D tentatively TRBD2 (6 bases). From germline, CDR1 is LNHDA and CDR2 SQIVND (reference sequence). The CDR3 has 13 amino acids. The V gene lost 6 bases and the J gene lost 1 base, with 10 bases spanning the gap.

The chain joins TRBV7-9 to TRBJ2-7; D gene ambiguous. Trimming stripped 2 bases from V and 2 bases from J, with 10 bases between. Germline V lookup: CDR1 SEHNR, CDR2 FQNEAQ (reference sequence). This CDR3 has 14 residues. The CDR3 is CASSLFDGTYEQYF. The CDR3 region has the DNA TGTGCCAGCAGCTTATTTGACGGCACCTACGAGCAGTACTTC.

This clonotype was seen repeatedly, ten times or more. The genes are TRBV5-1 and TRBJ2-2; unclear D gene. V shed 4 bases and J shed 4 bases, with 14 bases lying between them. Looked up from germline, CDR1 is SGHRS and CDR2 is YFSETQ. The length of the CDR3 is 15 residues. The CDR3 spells CASSQDQPGTGELFF. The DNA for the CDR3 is TGCGCCAGCAGCCAGGACCAGCCTGGCACCGGGGAGCTGTTTTTT.

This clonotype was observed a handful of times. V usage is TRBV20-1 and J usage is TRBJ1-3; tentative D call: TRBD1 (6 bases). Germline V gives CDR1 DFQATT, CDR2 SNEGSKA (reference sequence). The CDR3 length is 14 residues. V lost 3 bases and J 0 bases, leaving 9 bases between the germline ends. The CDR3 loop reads CSASTGSSGNTIYF. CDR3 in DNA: TGCAGTGCTAGCACAGGGAGCTCTGGAAACACCATATATTTT.

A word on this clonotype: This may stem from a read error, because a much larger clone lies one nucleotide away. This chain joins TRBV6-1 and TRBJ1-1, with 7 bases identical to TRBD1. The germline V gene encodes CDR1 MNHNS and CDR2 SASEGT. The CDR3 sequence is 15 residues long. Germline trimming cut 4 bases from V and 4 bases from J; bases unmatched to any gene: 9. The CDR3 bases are TGTGCCAGCAGTGTAGCCTTGACAGGGACCACTGAAGCTTTCTTT. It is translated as CASSVALTGTTEAFF.

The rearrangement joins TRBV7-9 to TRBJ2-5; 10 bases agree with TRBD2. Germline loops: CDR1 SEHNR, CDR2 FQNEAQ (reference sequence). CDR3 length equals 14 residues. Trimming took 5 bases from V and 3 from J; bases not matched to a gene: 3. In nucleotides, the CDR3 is TGTGCCAGCAGCCCTAGCGGGAGTGAAGAGACCCAGTACTTC. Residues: CASSPSGSEETQYF.

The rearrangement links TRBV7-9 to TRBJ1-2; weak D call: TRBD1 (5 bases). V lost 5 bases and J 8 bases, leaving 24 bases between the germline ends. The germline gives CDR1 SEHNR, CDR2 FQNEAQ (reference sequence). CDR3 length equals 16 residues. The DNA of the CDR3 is TGTGCCAGCAGCGCACCCGGCGGGGCGACGTCGGTAGGCTACACCTTC. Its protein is CASSAPGGATSVGYTF.

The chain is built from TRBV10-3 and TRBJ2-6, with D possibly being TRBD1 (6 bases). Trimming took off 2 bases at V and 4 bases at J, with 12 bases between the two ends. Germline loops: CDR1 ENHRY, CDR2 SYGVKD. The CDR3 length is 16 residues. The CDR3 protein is CAISEEPGTGANVLTF. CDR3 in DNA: TGTGCCATCAGTGAGGAGCCCGGGACAGGGGCCAACGTCCTGACTTTC.

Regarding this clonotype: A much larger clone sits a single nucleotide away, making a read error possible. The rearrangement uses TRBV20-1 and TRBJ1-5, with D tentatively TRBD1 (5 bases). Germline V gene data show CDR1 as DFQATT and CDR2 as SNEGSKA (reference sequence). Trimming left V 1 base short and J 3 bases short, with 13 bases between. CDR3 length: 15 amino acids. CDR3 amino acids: CSARGRGSFNQPQHF. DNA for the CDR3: TGCAGTGCTAGAGGGCGGGGGTCTTTCAATCAGCCCCAGCATTTT.